The 24 T cell receptor beta chains below all came from one sample that was sequenced in a study of early T cells in non-severe SARS-CoV-2 infection. TCRdb re-called the 5' RACE reads with MiXCR, one entry per CDR3 protein. The table has just under 65,000 distinct CDR3 sequences, 10% to 15% seen once; the top ten hold more than 3.5%. Material for sequencing was whole blood. Receptors were obtained from an adult who was a healthcare worker with PCR-confirmed SARS-CoV-2 infection or an uninfected control (not recorded which).

The sample holds a few counts of this clonotype. The chain couples TRBV6-6 to TRBJ1-5; D not certain. The ends were cut back, 7 bases at V and 10 bases at J, with 14 bases in the middle. CDR3 length: 12 amino acids. Germline CDR1 and CDR2: MNHNY and SVGAGI (reference sequence). The CDR3 reads CASNGLRSPQHF. In DNA form, the CDR3 reads TGTGCCAGCAATGGGTTGAGAAGCCCCCAGCATTTT.

The J gene is TRBJ1-4, the V gene TRBV12-3 or TRBV12-4, with TRBD1 as a possible D gene (5 bases). CDR3 length: 14 amino acids. V dropped 5 bases and J dropped 8 bases, with 15 bases sitting between them. As DNA, the CDR3 is TGTGCCAGCAGTGTGACAGTACGAAAAGAAAAACTGTTTTTT. It encodes CASSVTVRKEKLFF.

The sample holds a few counts of this clonotype. A read error may account for a junction end that differs from germline. V and J are TRBV29-1 and TRBJ2-1; TRBD2 is a possible D gene (6 bases). The CDR3 contains 11 residues. CDR1 and CDR2 (germline): SQVTM, ANQGSEA. CDR3 sequence (DNA): TGCAGCGTTGCGAAGGCGGGGCACCTTCTCTTC. It yields the protein CSVAKAGHLLF.

The rearrangement links TRBV29-1 to TRBJ2-1, with 8 positions matching TRBD2. Trimming cost V 1 base and J 1 base; bases outside gene matches: 3. CDR3 length equals 15 residues. CDR1 and CDR2 from the germline V gene are SQVTM and ANQGSEA. CDR3 bases: TGCAGCGTTGAAGGCACTAGCGGATCCTACAATGAGCAGTTCTTC. Its protein is CSVEGTSGSYNEQFF.

Many counts were recorded for this clonotype. This rearrangement joins TRBV14 to TRBJ1-1, with TRBD1 matching 9 bases. Germline-derived CDR1 and CDR2 are SGHDN and FVKESK. There are 17 residues in the CDR3. V gave up 4 bases and J gave up 0 bases; unmatched junction bases: 9. This CDR3 is CASSRGDRVSVNTEAFF. The DNA of the CDR3 is TGTGCCAGCAGCCGAGGGGACAGGGTTTCCGTGAACACTGAAGCTTTCTTT.

This clonotype was seen more than once but under ten times. The CDR3 region has the DNA TGCGCCAGCAGCCCCGACGCGAACACCGGGGAGCTGTTTTTT. It specifies CASSPDANTGELFF. This chain joins TRBV4-3 and TRBJ2-2; D remains ambiguous. Germline assignment: CDR1 LGHNA and CDR2 YSLEER. The CDR3 is made up of 14 amino acids. Trimming stripped 4 bases from V and 0 bases from J, with 6 bases between.

This clonotype was detected many times. The gene calls are TRBV5-4 and TRBJ2-7; D is uncertain. The CDR3 has 14 residues. Germline values: CDR1 SGHNT, CDR2 YYREEE (reference sequence). Trimming left V 7 bases short and J 5 bases short, with 19 bases between. CDR3 amino acids: CASQPLIGEDEQYF. DNA for the CDR3: TGTGCCAGCCAGCCCTTGATCGGCGAGGACGAGCAGTACTTC.

This clonotype was found many times. The chain combines TRBV9 with TRBJ2-5, with D unclear. Trimming shortened V by 5 bases and J by 5 bases, and 13 bases separated the two germline ends. Germline V gives CDR1 SGDLS, CDR2 YYNGEE. The CDR3 totals 13 residues. In DNA, the CDR3 is TGTGCCAGCAGTTTTGGGGTGGTGGAGACCCAGTACTTC. Translating gives CASSFGVVETQYF.

On this clonotype: An end of the junction does not agree with germline; a read error may underlie this. CDR3 sequence (DNA): TGTGCCAGCAGCGTCTCAGCGCAAGAGTCCCAGTACTTC. Translated: CASSVSAQESQYF. The rearrangement links TRBV9 to TRBJ2-5, with no clear D. CDR1 SGDLS and CDR2 YYNGEE come from the germline V gene. CDR3 size: 13 residues.

CDR3 DNA: TGTGCCAGTCGACAGGGACAGCAGAACACCGGGGAGCTGTTTTTT. As protein: CASRQGQQNTGELFF. V usage is TRBV19 and J usage is TRBJ2-2; 7 bases are a match to TRBD1. V lost 8 bases, J lost 1 base, and 7 bases stayed unmatched. This CDR3 contains 15 residues. Germline values: CDR1 LNHDA, CDR2 SQIVND (reference sequence).

This clonotype was seen a handful of times. The V gene is TRBV18, the J gene TRBJ1-2; TRBD1 is a possible D gene (6 bases). Deletions cut 2 bases from V and 2 bases from J, with 18 bases between. This CDR3 contains 17 residues. Germline V gene sequence: CDR1 KGHSH, CDR2 LQKENI. CDR3 protein: CASSPRGGLEVNYGYTF. CDR3 coding DNA: TGTGCCAGCTCACCAAGAGGGGGGCTCGAGGTGAACTATGGCTACACCTTC. Looking up the rest from reference TRBV18 and TRBJ1-2 gives the full variable domain: NAGVMQNPRHLVRRRGQEARLRCSPMKGHSHVYWYRQLPEEGLKFMVYLQKENIIDESGMPKERFSAEFPKEGPSILRIQQVVRGDSAAYFCASSPRGGLEVNYGYTFGSGTRLTVV.

This clonotype was observed at least ten times. The V call is TRBV20-1, the J call TRBJ1-6; no clear D gene. Trimming removed 0 bases at V and 5 bases at J, with 14 bases between. Germline V CDR1 and CDR2: DFQATT, SNEGSKA (reference sequence). CDR3 size: 16 residues. CDR3 sequence: CSARDSNMGNNSPLHF. CDR3 DNA: TGCAGTGCTAGAGATTCTAACATGGGTAATAATTCACCCCTCCACTTT.

This clonotype was counted between two and nine times. V and J are TRBV30 and TRBJ1-3, with D possibly being TRBD1 (6 bases). The V end was cut by 4 bases, the J end by 1 base, with 14 bases between. The CDR3 runs to 15 residues. Germline CDR1 reads GTSNPN; CDR2 reads SVGIG (reference sequence). CDR3 sequence (DNA): TGTGCCTGGAATCAGGGGACCGAATCTGGAAACACCATATATTTT. Protein sequence: CAWNQGTESGNTIYF. The complete variable domain, with remaining parts taken from reference TRBV30 and TRBJ1-3, reads SQTIHQWPATLVQPVGSPLSLECTVEGTSNPNLYWYRQAAGRGLQLLFYSVGIGQISSEVPQNLSASRPQDRQFILSSKKLLLSDSGFYLCAWNQGTESGNTIYFGEGSWLTVV.

This clonotype has more than one count but fewer than ten. The rearrangement links TRBV19 to TRBJ1-1; D is ambiguous. The germline V gene has CDR1 LNHDA and CDR2 SQIVND (reference sequence). This CDR3 comprises 13 residues. V lost 3 bases and J lost 1, with 6 bases in between. This CDR3 reads CASSIYRNTEAFF. The DNA for the CDR3 is TGTGCCAGTAGTATTTATCGGAACACTGAAGCTTTCTTT.

This clonotype was seen repeatedly, ten times or more. J is TRBJ2-3 and V is TRBV11-2; D tentatively reads TRBD1 or TRBD2 (5 bases each). CDR1 and CDR2 from the germline V gene are SGHAT and FQNNGV. The germline V and J ends were trimmed by 2 bases and 1 base, with 10 bases remaining between them. This CDR3 is built from 15 residues. The CDR3 reads CASSLLRGGTDTQYF. In nucleotides, the CDR3 is TGTGCCAGCAGCTTATTGAGGGGCGGCACAGATACGCAGTATTTT.

This clonotype was observed at least ten times. The V gene is TRBV6-5, the J gene TRBJ1-4; D is unclear. There are 14 residues in the CDR3. Germline V lookup: CDR1 MNHEY, CDR2 SVGAGI. V lost 6 bases to trimming and J lost 5 bases, with 13 bases between them. In DNA form, the CDR3 reads TGTGCCAGCAGCCTAAACAGAGGGAATGAAAAACTGTTTTTT. Translating gives CASSLNRGNEKLFF.

This clonotype showed up just a few times. The CDR3 nucleotides read TGTGCCAGCAGCCCCCTAGCGGGGGGAAGCTCTGGGGCCAACGTCCTGACTTTC. Residues: CASSPLAGGSSGANVLTF. V is TRBV14 and J is TRBJ2-6; TRBD2 matches 11 bases. This CDR3 comprises 18 residues. Per germline, CDR1 SGHDN and CDR2 FVKESK. V shed 4 bases, J shed 0 bases, and the junction held 5 bases outside the gene matches.

This clonotype was seen repeatedly, ten times or more. The rearrangement links TRBV19 to TRBJ2-7, with D possibly TRBD1 on 6 matching bases. The CDR3 has 13 residues. Trimming pared 2 bases from V and 5 bases from J, leaving 10 bases between. From germline, CDR1 is LNHDA and CDR2 SQIVND (reference sequence). This CDR3 is CASSIWGLNEQYF. CDR3 sequence (DNA): TGTGCCAGTAGTATATGGGGGCTCAACGAGCAGTACTTC.

At least ten counts were recorded for this clonotype. The rearrangement links TRBV12-5 to TRBJ1-1; TRBD1 agrees at 7 bases. The length of the CDR3 is 13 residues. Germline loops: CDR1 LGHNT, CDR2 FRNRAP. With V trimmed by 8 bases and J by 0 bases, 3 bases remained unmatched. CDR3 residues: CASQTGVNTEAFF. For the CDR3, the DNA is TGTGCTAGTCAAACAGGGGTGAACACTGAAGCTTTCTTT.

This clonotype was counted many times. The chain is built from TRBV7-9 and TRBJ1-1; possibly TRBD1 for D (6 bases). V lost 6 bases and J lost 4, with 12 bases in between. The CDR3 covers 13 residues. Germline CDR1 is SEHNR and CDR2 is FQNEAQ (reference sequence). DNA for the CDR3: TGTGCCAGCAGTAGTACAGGGAGCACTGAAGCTTTCTTT. Encoded protein: CASSSTGSTEAFF.

This clonotype has only a few counts. The chain carries TRBV20-1 and TRBJ2-7, with D perhaps TRBD1 (6 bases). Looked up from germline, CDR1 is DFQATT and CDR2 is SNEGSKA (reference sequence). V shed 2 bases and J shed 1 base, with 12 bases lying between them. CDR3 length: 14 amino acids. The CDR3 bases are TGCAGTGCTAGACAGGGGTATAGATCCTACGAGCAGTACTTC. Amino acids: CSARQGYRSYEQYF.

The table lists this clonotype with many counts. The rearrangement uses TRBV29-1 and TRBJ2-1, with D unclear. Trimming left V 6 bases short and J 9 bases short, with 15 bases between. The CDR3 totals 12 residues. The germline CDR1 and CDR2 sequences are SQVTM and ANQGSEA. DNA for the CDR3: TGCAGCGTCCGTAGGGCGAATGGTGAGCAGTTCTTC. This sequence encodes CSVRRANGEQFF.

V gene TRBV11-2 combines with J gene TRBJ2-7; D is undetermined. V gave up 1 base and J gave up 1 base, with 8 bases separating them. From germline, CDR1 is SGHAT and CDR2 FQNNGV. This CDR3 spans 14 amino acids. The CDR3 DNA is TGTGCCAGCAGCTTAGGGCAGATATCCTACGAGCAGTACTTC. It codes for CASSLGQISYEQYF.

In this sample, this clonotype turned up a few times. The V call is TRBV10-3, the J call TRBJ1-2; 8 bases align to TRBD1. Germline loops: CDR1 ENHRY, CDR2 SYGVKD. V shed 4 bases and J 4 bases; nucleotides not matched to a gene: 5. This CDR3 has 14 residues. CDR3 sequence (DNA): TGTGCCATCAGTGCAGGGGGCTTTGTCTATGGCTACACCTTC. Its protein is CAISAGGFVYGYTF.